This entry lists 27 T cell receptor beta chains sequenced from one sample in a study of T-cell memory formation after mild COVID-19. One entry per CDR3 protein results from TCRdb running MiXCR on the 5' RACE reads. The sample records over 120,000 distinct CDR3 sequences, 6% to 6.5% being singletons. The specimen sequenced was PBMCs or a T cell subset sorted from them (not recorded which). The receptors were sampled from an adult woman who had mild COVID-19 (a few samples of this study predate the infection). Cell type and time point are not known.

This clonotype was found a few times. The CDR3 DNA sequence: TGTGCCAGCTCACCACCCCAGGCCACTGAAGCTTTCTTT. Translated: CASSPPQATEAFF. This rearrangement joins TRBV18 to TRBJ1-1, with D unresolved. CDR1 KGHSH and CDR2 LQKENI come from the germline V gene. This CDR3 has 13 amino acids. Trimming shortened V by 0 bases and J by 4 bases, and 6 bases separated the two germline ends.

This clonotype occurred many times. V and J are TRBV4-3 and TRBJ2-2, with D possibly being TRBD2 (5 bases). V was pared by 0 bases and J by 6 bases, with 17 bases between. Germline lookup yields CDR1 LGHNA and CDR2 YSLEER. This CDR3 spans 17 amino acids. The CDR3 sequence is CASSQEKGTGWAGELFF. DNA of the CDR3: TGCGCCAGCAGCCAAGAAAAAGGAACGGGATGGGCCGGGGAGCTGTTTTTT.

This clonotype was counted at least ten times. The chain recombines TRBV9 with TRBJ2-3; D gene ambiguous. V lost 4 bases, J lost 0 bases, and 9 bases lay in between. The CDR3 has 14 amino acids. CDR1 and CDR2 from the germline V gene are SGDLS and YYNGEE. The CDR3 loop reads CASSPRPSTDTQYF. The CDR3 DNA reads as TGTGCCAGCAGCCCCCGTCCGAGCACAGATACGCAGTATTTT.

This clonotype was seen a handful of times. The chain uses TRBV7-9 and TRBJ2-5, with 7 bases that match TRBD1. Losses at the gene ends were 0 bases for V and 4 bases for J; bases not matched to a gene: 5. This CDR3 has 15 amino acids. Germline V gene lookup returns CDR1 SEHNR and CDR2 FQNEAQ (reference sequence). The CDR3 region is CASSLAGQMGETQYF. Written as DNA, the CDR3 is TGTGCCAGCAGCTTAGCGGGACAGATGGGAGAGACCCAGTACTTC. Using reference TRBV7-9 and TRBJ2-5 for the parts outside the CDR3, the full variable domain is DTGVSQNPRHKITKRGQNVTFRCDPISEHNRLYWYRQTLGQGPEFLTYFQNEAQLEKSRLLSDRFSAERPKGSFSTLEIQRTEQGDSAMYLCASSLAGQMGETQYFGPGTRLLVL.

A few counts support this clonotype. V is TRBV3-1 and J is TRBJ2-1, with D possibly TRBD2 on 5 matching bases. V was shortened by 0 bases and J by 5 bases, with 8 bases between the two germline ends. Germline CDR1 and CDR2: LGHDT and YNNKEL (reference sequence). This CDR3 region has 14 residues. CDR3 amino acids: CASSQDWGDNEQFF. For the CDR3, the DNA is TGTGCCAGCAGCCAAGACTGGGGAGACAATGAGCAGTTCTTC.

The genes are TRBV5-6 and TRBJ2-7; TRBD1 or TRBD2 may be the D gene (6 bases each). CDR1 and CDR2 from the germline V gene are SGHDT and YYEEEE. V lost 3 bases and J 3 bases, leaving 16 bases between the germline ends. There are 15 residues in the CDR3. The CDR3 sequence: CASSWGALRNYEQYF. The CDR3 nucleotides read TGTGCCAGCAGCTGGGGGGCCTTGCGTAACTACGAGCAGTACTTC.

This clonotype showed up many times. The genes are TRBV7-9 and TRBJ1-4; possible D gene TRBD1, 5 bases. This CDR3 comprises 14 residues. The germline V and J ends were trimmed by 3 bases and 7 bases, with 12 bases remaining between them. Looked up from germline, CDR1 is SEHNR and CDR2 is FQNEAQ (reference sequence). CDR3 DNA sequence: TGTGCCAGCAGCTTCGGCCAGGGCGGTGAAAAACTGTTTTTT. It yields the protein CASSFGQGGEKLFF.

The J gene is TRBJ1-1, the V gene TRBV27; 8 bases match TRBD1. Germline trimming cut 4 bases from V and 1 base from J; bases unmatched to any gene: 5. There are 15 residues in the CDR3. Germline V gives CDR1 MNHEY, CDR2 SMNVEV (reference sequence). CDR3 sequence reads: CASSSGQVGNTEAFF. DNA for the CDR3: TGTGCCAGCAGTTCGGGACAGGTGGGGAACACTGAAGCTTTCTTT.

The chain links TRBV6-5 to TRBJ2-7, with D maybe TRBD2 (6 bases). The CDR3 consists of 11 residues. Germline lookup yields CDR1 MNHEY and CDR2 SVGAGI. The V end lost 6 bases, the J end lost 3 bases, and 6 bases lay between the germline ends. The CDR3 sequence is CASRGGYEQYF. In nucleotides, the CDR3 is TGTGCCAGCAGGGGAGGCTACGAGCAGTACTTC.

This clonotype was observed at least ten times. V is TRBV9 and J is TRBJ2-5, with 7 positions matching TRBD1. The germline V gene encodes CDR1 SGDLS and CDR2 YYNGEE. This CDR3 contains 13 residues. The trim removed 4 bases at V and 5 bases at J, leaving 5 bases unmatched. CDR3 in amino acids: CASSRDSWETQYF. CDR3 nucleotides: TGTGCCAGCAGCCGGGACAGTTGGGAGACCCAGTACTTC.

The chain is built from TRBV28 and TRBJ2-5, with D unclear. The V end was cut by 4 bases, the J end by 7 bases, with 10 bases between. CDR1 and CDR2 from the germline V gene are MDHEN and SYDVKM. The length of the CDR3 is 12 residues. The chain's CDR3 is CASSSGLGTQYF. DNA of the CDR3: TGTGCCAGCAGTTCGGGCCTGGGGACCCAGTACTTC.

This clonotype was recorded at least ten times. This chain links TRBV12-3 or TRBV12-4 with TRBJ2-3, with unresolved D. Trimming left V 6 bases short and J 1 base short, with 5 bases between. CDR3 length equals 12 residues. The CDR3 DNA is TGTGCCAGCAGAAGAGGCACAGATACGCAGTATTTT. Protein sequence: CASRRGTDTQYF.

V gene TRBV5-5 combines with J gene TRBJ2-7; tentatively, D is TRBD1 (7 bases). The length of the CDR3 is 14 residues. CDR1 is SGHKS, CDR2 YYEKEE, per germline (reference sequence). The ends were cut back, 0 bases at V and 3 bases at J, with 10 bases in the middle. The CDR3 sequence is CASSLGRGLYEQYF. The DNA of the CDR3 is TGTGCCAGCAGCTTGGGGAGGGGGCTCTACGAGCAGTACTTC.

This clonotype turned up a few times. The chain couples TRBV5-1 to TRBJ1-6, with a possible D match to TRBD1 (5 bases). V lost 4 bases and J lost 10, with 15 bases in between. CDR3 length equals 14 residues. Germline loops: CDR1 SGHRS, CDR2 YFSETQ. CDR3 sequence reads: CASSGAGLDSPLHF. The CDR3, as DNA: TGCGCCAGCAGCGGGGCAGGACTAGACTCACCCCTCCACTTT.

This clonotype occurred many times. The chain recombines TRBV20-1 with TRBJ2-3; no firm D call. V was clipped by 5 bases and J by 2 bases, with 8 bases between them. The CDR3 spans 12 residues. CDR1 and CDR2 from the germline V gene are DFQATT and SNEGSKA (reference sequence). The CDR3 loop is CSAGSDTDTQYF. DNA for the CDR3: TGCAGTGCTGGATCAGACACAGATACGCAGTATTTT.

Ten or more counts support this clonotype. This rearrangement joins TRBV20-1 to TRBJ1-2, with unresolved D. Trimming shortened V by 4 bases and J by 4 bases, and 10 bases separated the two germline ends. The CDR3 extends over 12 amino acids. Germline V gives CDR1 DFQATT, CDR2 SNEGSKA (reference sequence). Written as DNA, the CDR3 is TGCAGTGCTACGTGGGGTTCCTATGGCTACACCTTC. Amino acids: CSATWGSYGYTF.

This clonotype was seen many times. The chain is built from TRBV12-3 or TRBV12-4 and TRBJ2-5; TRBD2 aligns across 12 bases. The CDR3 extends over 14 amino acids. Trimming took 2 bases from V and 7 from J; bases not matched to a gene: 2. For the CDR3, the DNA is TGTGCCAGCAGTTTAACTAGCGGGGGGCCGACCCAGTACTTC. As protein: CASSLTSGGPTQYF.

This chain links TRBV18 with TRBJ1-5; D remains unclear. Germline V gene data show CDR1 as KGHSH and CDR2 as LQKENI. Trimming left V 3 bases short and J 4 bases short, with 7 bases between. The CDR3 totals 13 residues. The CDR3 DNA is TGTGCCAGCTCACCTTCAGAGAATCAGCCCCAGCATTTT. It yields the protein CASSPSENQPQHF.

This clonotype was found a few times. This chain links TRBV7-2 with TRBJ1-1; D gene ambiguous. Germline V gives CDR1 SGHTA, CDR2 FQGNSA. Trimming took 1 base from V and 7 from J, leaving 10 bases between them. The CDR3 consists of 13 residues. The chain's CDR3 is CASSLGRRIEAFF. The CDR3 DNA sequence: TGTGCCAGCAGCTTAGGGAGAAGGATTGAAGCTTTCTTT.

This chain connects TRBV11-2 to TRBJ2-2; D ambiguous. CDR3 size: 13 residues. V was cut by 4 bases and J by 7 bases, with 10 bases left in between. Germline CDR1 reads SGHAT; CDR2 reads FQNNGV. The CDR3 nucleotides are TGTGCCAGCAGCTCATTCTCGGGCGGGGAGCTGTTTTTT. Translated: CASSSFSGGELFF.

This chain uses TRBV5-1 with TRBJ1-5; D perhaps matches TRBD1 (6 bases). The V gene's germline CDR1 is SGHRS and CDR2 YFSETQ. The CDR3 sequence is 15 residues long. V lost 4 bases and J lost 0, with 11 bases in between. DNA for the CDR3: TGCGCCAGCAGCCCCATGGGACATAGCAATCAGCCCCAGCATTTT. Protein: CASSPMGHSNQPQHF. The full variable domain, rest sourced from reference TRBV5-1 and TRBJ1-5, is KAGVTQTPRYLIKTRGQQVTLSCSPISGHRSVSWYQQTPGQGLQFLFEYFSETQRNKGNFPGRFSGRQFSNSRSEMNVSTLELGDSALYLCASSPMGHSNQPQHFGDGTRLSIL.

This clonotype was observed a handful of times. The chain has TRBV20-1 and TRBJ1-5, with D possibly TRBD1 on 6 matching bases. Trimming removed 0 bases at V and 7 bases at J, with 10 bases between. This CDR3 is 13 amino acids long. Germline CDR1 is DFQATT and CDR2 is SNEGSKA (reference sequence). CDR3 DNA sequence: TGCAGTGCTAGAGAACCGGGGGCGCAGCCCCAGCATTTT. This codes for CSAREPGAQPQHF.

In this sample, this clonotype turned up a few times. The chain uses TRBV12-3 or TRBV12-4 and TRBJ1-2; no reliable D call. The CDR3 extends over 15 amino acids. V lost 1 base and J 1 base, leaving 10 bases between the germline ends. The CDR3 bases are TGTGCCAGCAGTTTAGTGCCCCCAGTTAACTATGGCTACACCTTC. It yields the protein CASSLVPPVNYGYTF.

The chain is built from TRBV5-1 and TRBJ2-2; D ambiguous. The CDR3 length is 14 residues. CDR1 and CDR2 (germline): SGHRS, YFSETQ. Trimming removed 1 base from V and 5 bases from J, with 9 bases in between. The CDR3 region is CASSLRWDTGELFF. CDR3 in DNA: TGCGCCAGCAGCTTGAGGTGGGATACCGGGGAGCTGTTTTTT.

The chain is built from TRBV7-6 and TRBJ2-1, with 7 bases identical to TRBD2. Trimming removed 8 bases from V and 6 bases from J; junction bases left unmatched: 13. CDR1 and CDR2 from the germline V gene are SGHVS and FNYEAQ. The CDR3 totals 15 residues. This chain's CDR3 is CASGLAGEKVNEQFF. In DNA form, the CDR3 reads TGTGCCAGCGGGTTGGCGGGGGAGAAGGTCAATGAGCAGTTCTTC. The entire variable domain, with the rest obtained from reference TRBV7-6 and TRBJ2-1, is as follows: GAGVSQSPRYKVTKRGQDVALRCDPISGHVSLYWYRQALGQGPEFLTYFNYEAQQDKSGLPNDRFSAERPEGSISTLTIQRTEQRDSAMYRCASGLAGEKVNEQFFGPGTRLTVL.

This clonotype was seen more than once but under ten times. This chain links TRBV11-3 with TRBJ2-1, with a weak D call TRBD1 (6 bases). The V end lost 4 bases, the J end lost 1 base, and 20 bases lay between the germline ends. The CDR3 runs to 18 residues. The V gene's germline CDR1 is SGHNT and CDR2 YENEEA. CDR3 sequence: CASSSRSWTVFSYNEQFF. As DNA, the CDR3 is TGTGCCAGCAGCTCTAGGTCTTGGACAGTCTTTTCCTACAATGAGCAGTTCTTC.

This clonotype has just a few counts. The chain combines TRBV29-1 with TRBJ2-3; 7 bases line up with TRBD2. This CDR3 contains 14 residues. Germline V CDR1 and CDR2: SQVTM, ANQGSEA. Losses at the gene ends were 3 bases for V and 6 bases for J; bases not matched to a gene: 9. For the CDR3, the DNA is TGCAGCGTTGACGCGGGGGTACTCGGCGATACGCAGTATTTT. Translating it yields CSVDAGVLGDTQYF.